This TCR beta chain is from a study of Tregs in tolerant kidney transplant recipients. Overall study findings and caveats: Expanding Tregs on activated donor B cells appeared to best identify donor-specific TCRbeta clones.

With respect to this clone: Its specificity is unknown.

Clones were sequenced by immunoSEQ multiplex PCR, and TCRdb holds only the in-frame ones, with some missing. The sample lists 50,000 or so clones, roughly 89% seen once, with about 0.76% in the top ten. Unstimulated Tregs (CD4+CD25+CD127-) and CD4+CD25- non-Tregs were sorted from PBMCs. V shed 0 bases, J shed 6 bases, and the junction held 9 bases outside the gene matches. The CDR3 consists of 16 residues. Germline V gives CDR1 SGHNT, CDR2 YYREEE (reference sequence). The source is a human donor in good health. The material sequenced was Tregs from blood. The chain couples TRBV5-4 to TRBJ1-2, with 9 bases identical to TRBD1. CDR3 DNA: TGTGCCAGCAGCTTGGGTACCACAGGGGGCGTCCATGGCTACACCTTC. Amino acids: CASSLGTTGGVHGYTF.